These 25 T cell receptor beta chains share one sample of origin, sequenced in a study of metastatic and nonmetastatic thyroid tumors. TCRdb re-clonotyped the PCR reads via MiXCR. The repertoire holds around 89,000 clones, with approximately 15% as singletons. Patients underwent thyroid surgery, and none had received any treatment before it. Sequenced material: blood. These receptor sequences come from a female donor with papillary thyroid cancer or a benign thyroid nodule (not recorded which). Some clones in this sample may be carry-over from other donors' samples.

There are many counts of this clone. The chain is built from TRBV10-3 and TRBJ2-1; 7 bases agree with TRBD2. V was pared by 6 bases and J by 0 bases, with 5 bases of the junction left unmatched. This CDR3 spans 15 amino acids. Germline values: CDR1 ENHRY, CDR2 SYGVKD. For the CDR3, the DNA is TGTGCCATCAGGCCCGGGGGGATCTCCTACAATGAGCAGTTCTTC. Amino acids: CAIRPGGISYNEQFF.

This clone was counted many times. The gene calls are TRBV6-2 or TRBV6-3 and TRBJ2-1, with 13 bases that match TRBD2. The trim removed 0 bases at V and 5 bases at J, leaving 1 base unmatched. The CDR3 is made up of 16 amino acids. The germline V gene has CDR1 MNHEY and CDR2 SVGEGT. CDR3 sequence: CASSYSTSGGNNEQFF. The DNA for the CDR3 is TGTGCCAGCAGTTACTCGACTAGCGGGGGGAACAATGAGCAGTTCTTC.

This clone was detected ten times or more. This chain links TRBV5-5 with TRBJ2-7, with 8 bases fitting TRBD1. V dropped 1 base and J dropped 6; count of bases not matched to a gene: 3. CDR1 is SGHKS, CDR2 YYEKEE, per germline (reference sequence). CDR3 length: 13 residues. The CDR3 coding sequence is TGTGCCAGCAGCTTGCCAGGGGGCGTCGAGCAGTACTTC. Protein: CASSLPGGVEQYF.

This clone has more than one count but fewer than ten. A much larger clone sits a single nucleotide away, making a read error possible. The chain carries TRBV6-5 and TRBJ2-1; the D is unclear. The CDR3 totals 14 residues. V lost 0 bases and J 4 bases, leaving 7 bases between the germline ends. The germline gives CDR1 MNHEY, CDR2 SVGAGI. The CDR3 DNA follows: TGTGCCAGCAGTTACTCGAGCCGGTACAATGAGCAGTTCTTC. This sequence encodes CASSYSSRYNEQFF.

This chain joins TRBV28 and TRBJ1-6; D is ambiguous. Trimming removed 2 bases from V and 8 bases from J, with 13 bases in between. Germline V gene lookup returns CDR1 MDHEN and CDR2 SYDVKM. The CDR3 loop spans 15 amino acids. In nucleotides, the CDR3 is TGTGCCAGCAGTTTAATCCGTGACGGGTATTCACCCCTCCACTTT. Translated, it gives CASSLIRDGYSPLHF.

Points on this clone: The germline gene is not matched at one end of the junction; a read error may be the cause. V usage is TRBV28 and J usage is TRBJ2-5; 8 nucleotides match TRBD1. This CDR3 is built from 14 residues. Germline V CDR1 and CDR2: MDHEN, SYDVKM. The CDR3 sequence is CASSQTGEVKTKYF. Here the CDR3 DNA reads TGTGCCAGCAGTCAGACAGGGGAGGTAAAGACCAAGTACTTC.

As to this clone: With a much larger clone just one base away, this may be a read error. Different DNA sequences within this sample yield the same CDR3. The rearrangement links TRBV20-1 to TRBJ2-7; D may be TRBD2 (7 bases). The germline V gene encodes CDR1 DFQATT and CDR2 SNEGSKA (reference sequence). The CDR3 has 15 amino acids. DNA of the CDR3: TGCAGTGCCAGAGGGGGGGAGAGTGGCGGATACGAGCAGTACTTC. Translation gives CSARGGESGGYEQYF.

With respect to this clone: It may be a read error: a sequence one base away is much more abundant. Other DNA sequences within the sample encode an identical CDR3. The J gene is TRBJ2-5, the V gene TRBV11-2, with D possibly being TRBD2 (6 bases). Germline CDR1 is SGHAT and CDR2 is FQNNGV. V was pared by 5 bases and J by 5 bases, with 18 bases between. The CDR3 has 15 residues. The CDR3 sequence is CASSLGTSRLETQYF. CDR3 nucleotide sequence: TGTGCCAGCAGCCTCGGTACTAGCAGGCTGGAGACCCAGTACTTC. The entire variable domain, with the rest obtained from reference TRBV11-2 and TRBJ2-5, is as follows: EAGVAQSPRYKIIEKRQSVAFWCNPISGHATLYWYQQILGQGPKLLIQFQNNGVVDDSQLPKDRFSAERLKGVDSTLKIQPAKLEDSAVYLCASSLGTSRLETQYFGPGTRLLVL.

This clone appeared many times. DNA for the CDR3: TGTGCCAGCAGCTTAGTTACAAATGATCAGCCCCAGCATTTT. It encodes CASSLVTNDQPQHF. This chain links TRBV7-2 with TRBJ1-5; D gene ambiguous. The germline V gene has CDR1 SGHTA and CDR2 FQGNSA. Trimming shortened V by 1 base and J by 5 bases, and 9 bases separated the two germline ends. The CDR3 loop spans 14 amino acids.

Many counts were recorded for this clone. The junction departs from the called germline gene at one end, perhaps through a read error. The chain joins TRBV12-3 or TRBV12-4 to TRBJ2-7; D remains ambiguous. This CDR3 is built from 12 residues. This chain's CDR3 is CASSSQGWPADF. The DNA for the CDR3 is TGTGCCAGCAGTTCTCAAGGGTGGCCCGCCGACTTC.

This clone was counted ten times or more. This CDR3 reads CASSQAVRGYGYTF. DNA for the CDR3: TGTGCCAGCAGCCAAGCAGTCAGGGGTTACGGCTACACCTTC. V is TRBV3-1 and J is TRBJ1-2; tentatively, D is TRBD1 (6 bases). Trimming took off 1 base at V and 8 bases at J, with 14 bases between the two ends. Germline CDR1 LGHDT, CDR2 YNNKEL (reference sequence). This CDR3 region has 14 residues.

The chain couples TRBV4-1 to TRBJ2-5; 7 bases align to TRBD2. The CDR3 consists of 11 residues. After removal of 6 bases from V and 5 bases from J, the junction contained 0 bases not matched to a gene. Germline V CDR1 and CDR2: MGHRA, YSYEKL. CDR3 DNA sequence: TGCGCCAGCAGTAGCGGGGAGACCCAGTACTTC. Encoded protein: CASSSGETQYF.

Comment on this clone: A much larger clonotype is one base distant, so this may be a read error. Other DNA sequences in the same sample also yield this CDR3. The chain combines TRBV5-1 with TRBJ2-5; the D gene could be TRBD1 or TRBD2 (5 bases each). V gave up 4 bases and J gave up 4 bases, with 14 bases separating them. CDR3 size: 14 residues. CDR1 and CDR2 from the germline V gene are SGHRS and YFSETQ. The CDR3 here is CASSPRGGAETQYF. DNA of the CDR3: TGCGCCAGCAGCCCACGGGGTGGGGCAGAGACCCAGTACTTC.

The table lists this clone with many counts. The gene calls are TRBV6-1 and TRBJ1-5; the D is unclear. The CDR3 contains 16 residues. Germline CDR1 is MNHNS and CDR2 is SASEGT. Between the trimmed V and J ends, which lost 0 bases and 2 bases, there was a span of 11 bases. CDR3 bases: TGTGCCAGCAGTGAAGCCCGGCAGCCGCGCAATCAGCCCCAGCATTTT. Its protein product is CASSEARQPRNQPQHF.

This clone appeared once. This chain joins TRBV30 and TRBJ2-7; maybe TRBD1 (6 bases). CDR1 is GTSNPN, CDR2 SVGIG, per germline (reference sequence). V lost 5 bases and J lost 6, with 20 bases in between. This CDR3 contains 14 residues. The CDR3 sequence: CAWSTGQCRGEQYF. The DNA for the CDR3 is TGTGCCTGGTCAACTGGACAGTGCAGGGGCGAGCAGTACTTC. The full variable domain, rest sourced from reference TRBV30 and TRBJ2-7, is SQTIHQWPATLVQPVGSPLSLECTVEGTSNPNLYWYRQAAGRGLQLLFYSVGIGQISSEVPQNLSASRPQDRQFILSSKKLLLSDSGFYLCAWSTGQCRGEQYFGPGTRLTVT.

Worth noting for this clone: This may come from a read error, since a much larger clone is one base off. The CDR3 loop reads CASSLEEGGYGYTF. CDR3 bases: TGTGCCAGCAGTCTAGAGGAAGGGGGCTATGGCTACACCTTC. This rearrangement joins TRBV2 to TRBJ1-2; perhaps TRBD1 as D (6 bases). Germline CDR1 SNHLY, CDR2 FYNNEI. CDR3 length: 14 amino acids. The V end lost 5 bases, the J end lost 4 bases, and 14 bases lay between the germline ends.

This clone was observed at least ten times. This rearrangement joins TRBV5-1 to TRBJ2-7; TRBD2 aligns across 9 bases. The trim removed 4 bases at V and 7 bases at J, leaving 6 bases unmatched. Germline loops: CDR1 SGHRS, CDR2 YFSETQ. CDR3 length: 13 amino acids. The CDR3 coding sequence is TGCGCCAGCAGCCAGGGACTAGCAGCTGAGCAGTACTTC. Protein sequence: CASSQGLAAEQYF.

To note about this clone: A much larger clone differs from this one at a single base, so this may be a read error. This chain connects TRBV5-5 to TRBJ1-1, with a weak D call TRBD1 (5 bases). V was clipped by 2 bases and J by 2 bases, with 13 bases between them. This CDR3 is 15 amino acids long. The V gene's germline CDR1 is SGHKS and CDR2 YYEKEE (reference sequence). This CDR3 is CASSFGAEPNTEAFF. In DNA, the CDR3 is TGTGCCAGCAGCTTTGGGGCAGAGCCTAACACTGAAGCTTTCTTT.

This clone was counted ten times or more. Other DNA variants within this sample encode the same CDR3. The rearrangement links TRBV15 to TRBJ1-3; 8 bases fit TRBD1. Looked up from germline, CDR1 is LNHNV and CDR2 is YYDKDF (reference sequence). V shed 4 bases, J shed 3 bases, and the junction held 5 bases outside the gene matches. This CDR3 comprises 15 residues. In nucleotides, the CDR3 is TGTGCCACCAGCAAAGACAGGGGAGTTGGAAACACCATATATTTT. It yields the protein CATSKDRGVGNTIYF.

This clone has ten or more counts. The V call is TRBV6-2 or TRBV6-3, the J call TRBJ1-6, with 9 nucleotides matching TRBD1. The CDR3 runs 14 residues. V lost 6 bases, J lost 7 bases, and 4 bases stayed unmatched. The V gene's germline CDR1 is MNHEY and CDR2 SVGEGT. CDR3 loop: CASSRGQGNSPLHF. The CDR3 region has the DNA TGTGCCAGCAGCCGCGGACAGGGGAATTCACCCCTCCACTTT.

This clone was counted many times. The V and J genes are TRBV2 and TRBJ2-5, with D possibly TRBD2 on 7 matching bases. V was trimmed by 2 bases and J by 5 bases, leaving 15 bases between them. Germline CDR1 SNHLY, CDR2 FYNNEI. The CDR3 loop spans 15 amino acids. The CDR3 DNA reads TGTGCCAGCAGTGAATCGGTGGGGGGGGCGGAGACCCAGTACTTC. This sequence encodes CASSESVGGAETQYF.

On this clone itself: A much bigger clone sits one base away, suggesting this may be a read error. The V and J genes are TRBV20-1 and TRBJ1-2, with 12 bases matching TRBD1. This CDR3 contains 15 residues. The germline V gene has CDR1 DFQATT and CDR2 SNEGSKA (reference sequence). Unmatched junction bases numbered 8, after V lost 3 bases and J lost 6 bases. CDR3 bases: TGCAGTGCTAGGACCTGGGGGGACAGGGGGCATGGCTACACCTTC. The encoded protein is CSARTWGDRGHGYTF.

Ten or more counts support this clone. The CDR3: CASTSGPSGNTIYF. In DNA form, the CDR3 reads TGTGCCAGCACCTCGGGACCCTCTGGAAACACCATATATTTT. The chain uses TRBV6-1 and TRBJ1-3, with a tentative D call TRBD1 (5 bases). The CDR3 is 14 amino acids. CDR1 is MNHNS, CDR2 SASEGT, per germline. V dropped 7 bases and J dropped 0 bases, with 10 bases sitting between them.

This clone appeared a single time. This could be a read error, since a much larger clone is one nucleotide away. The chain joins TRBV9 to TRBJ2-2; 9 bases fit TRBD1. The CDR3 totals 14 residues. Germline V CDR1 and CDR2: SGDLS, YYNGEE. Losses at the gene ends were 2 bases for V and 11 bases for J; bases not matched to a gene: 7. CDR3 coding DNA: TGTGCCAGCAGCGTCGGACAGGGGCTTAGCGAGCTGTTTTTT. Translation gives CASSVGQGLSELFF.

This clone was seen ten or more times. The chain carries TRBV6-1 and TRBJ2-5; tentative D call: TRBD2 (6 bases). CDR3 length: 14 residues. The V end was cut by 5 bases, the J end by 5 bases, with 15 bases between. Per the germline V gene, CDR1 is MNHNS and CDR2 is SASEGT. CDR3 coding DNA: TGTGCCAGCAGTTCGGATGGAGGGTGGGAGACCCAGTACTTC. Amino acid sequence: CASSSDGGWETQYF.